This TCR beta chain was captured by sequencing in a study of T cells in Graves' hyperthyroidism and ophthalmopathy. General study findings and limits: Peripheral blood also featured most of the thyroid clonotypes expanded above 0.001.

Thyroid ultrasound, orbital computed tomography, clinical symptoms, and serum thyroxine and TRAb underpinned diagnoses. Ahead of any ophthalmopathy symptoms, the blood sample was obtained at the first diagnosis of hyperthyroidism. Concerning this clonotype itself: Its matching antigen is unknown.

Using RNA transcripts as the source, TCR beta CDR3 regions were amplified. Using the HTBI primer set, a first-round RT-PCR was run on the TCR CDR3. TCRdb ran MiXCR on the multiplex PCR reads and lists one entry per CDR3 protein. The data show about 580,000 distinct CDR3 sequences, with 11% to 15% seen just once and under 7% held by the top ten. CDR1 and CDR2 (germline): MDHEN, SYDVKM. V shed 7 bases and J shed 4 bases, with 17 bases lying between them. The CDR3 spans 15 residues. Sequenced input: blood. This chain uses TRBV28 with TRBJ2-1, with a possible D match to TRBD2 (5 bases). This TCR derives from a woman aged 25-40 years with Graves' hyperthyroidism that later progressed to Graves' ophthalmopathy. The DNA for the CDR3 is TGTGCCAGCACCCACCAACGGGGAATATACAATGAGCAGTTCTTC. This sequence encodes CASTHQRGIYNEQFF.